These 22 T cell receptor beta chains came from one sample sequenced in a study of blood T cell repertoires in COVID-19. Sequencing used immunoSEQ multiplex PCR; TCRdb keeps in-frame clones, though not all of them. The sample consists of 75,000 to 95,000 clones, around 90% of them appearing once. Sequenced: peripheral blood. These receptors all stem from an older woman with COVID-19, enrolled during active disease.

This chain links TRBV7-9 with TRBJ1-1; D not certain. CDR1 is SEHNR, CDR2 FQNEAQ, per germline (reference sequence). The length of the CDR3 is 13 residues. V was clipped by 2 bases and J by 1 base, with 5 bases between them. CDR3 bases: TGTGCCAGCAGCTTACTAGCGAACACTGAAGCTTTCTTT. As protein: CASSLLANTEAFF.

The chain combines TRBV7-3 with TRBJ2-7, with 7 positions matching TRBD1. Trimming cost V 4 bases and J 2 bases; bases outside gene matches: 5. This CDR3 is 14 amino acids long. Germline V CDR1 and CDR2: SGHTA, FQGTGA. CDR3 coding DNA: TGTGCCAGCAGCTACGGACAGGAGCCCTACGAGCAGTACTTC. Translation gives CASSYGQEPYEQYF.

V is TRBV5-1 and J is TRBJ1-3, with TRBD1 matching 12 bases. CDR3 size: 16 residues. Trimming removed 0 bases from V and 2 bases from J; junction bases left unmatched: 0. Germline-derived CDR1 and CDR2 are SGHRS and YFSETQ. The CDR3 nucleotides are TGCGCCAGCAGCTTGGGGGACAGGGGGCCTGGAAACACCATATATTTT. Its protein is CASSLGDRGPGNTIYF.

This chain joins TRBV6-2 or TRBV6-3 and TRBJ1-1; D gene unclear. V was pared by 5 bases and J by 1 base, with 2 bases between. CDR3 length: 11 amino acids. Per germline, CDR1 MNHEY and CDR2 SVGEGT. Here the CDR3 DNA reads TGTGCCAGCAGTCGGAACACTGAAGCTTTCTTT. This translates into CASSRNTEAFF.

With regard to this clone: An end of the junction does not agree with germline; a read error may underlie this. The J gene is TRBJ1-2, the V gene TRBV5-8; 10 bases are a match to TRBD1. Germline V lookup: CDR1 SGHTS, CDR2 YDEGEE. This CDR3 has 15 amino acids. The CDR3 spells CASSARQGAPYGYTF. Here the CDR3 DNA reads TGTGCCAGCAGCGCAAGACAGGGGGCGCCTTATGGTTACACCTTC.

V usage is TRBV9 and J usage is TRBJ2-7, with TRBD1 as a possible D gene (5 bases). Germline V gives CDR1 SGDLS, CDR2 YYNGEE. V lost 1 base and J 6 bases, leaving 20 bases between the germline ends. The CDR3 sequence is 16 residues long. This CDR3 is CASSVTPQGIQSEQYF. The CDR3 region has the DNA TGTGCCAGCAGCGTAACCCCTCAGGGTATACAATCCGAGCAGTACTTC.

This clone was seen a few times. This chain links TRBV28 with TRBJ1-4, with 9 bases matching TRBD1. Germline trimming cut 5 bases from V and 6 bases from J; bases unmatched to any gene: 7. There are 15 residues in the CDR3. From germline, CDR1 is MDHEN and CDR2 SYDVKM. This CDR3 is CASSTTGGIHEKLFF. The CDR3 DNA reads as TGTGCCAGCAGTACTACAGGGGGCATCCATGAAAAACTGTTTTTT.

The chain links TRBV10-3 to TRBJ2-1; perhaps TRBD2 as D (6 bases). The CDR3 covers 18 residues. V lost 4 bases and J lost 6, with 25 bases in between. CDR1 is ENHRY, CDR2 SYGVKD, per germline. The CDR3, as DNA: TGTGCCATCAGTGCACGACCTAGCGCGACTCTCGGGAGCAATGAGCAGTTCTTC. Residues: CAISARPSATLGSNEQFF.

The chain employs TRBV12-5 and TRBJ2-2; D call uncertain. The CDR3 totals 13 residues. Germline loops: CDR1 LGHNT, CDR2 FRNRAP. Trimming took off 1 base at V and 7 bases at J, with 7 bases between the two ends. CDR3 residues: CASGLAESGELFF. CDR3 DNA: TGTGCTAGTGGTTTGGCAGAAAGCGGGGAGCTGTTTTTT.

The V call is TRBV7-9, the J call TRBJ2-7, with 14 bases fitting TRBD2. The germline V gene has CDR1 SEHNR and CDR2 FQNEAQ (reference sequence). This CDR3 comprises 18 residues. Trimming at V came to 4 bases and at J to 0 bases, leaving 8 bases not matched to a gene. The CDR3: CASSSRLAGGISSYEQYF. In nucleotides, the CDR3 is TGTGCCAGCAGCTCCCGACTAGCGGGGGGGATCAGCTCCTACGAGCAGTACTTC.

V gene TRBV12-3 or TRBV12-4 combines with J gene TRBJ2-3, with D uncertain. The V end was cut by 5 bases, the J end by 2 bases, with 5 bases between. The CDR3 loop spans 12 amino acids. The CDR3: CASSPITDTQYF. Written as DNA, the CDR3 is TGTGCCAGCAGTCCAATCACAGATACGCAGTATTTT.

The chain joins TRBV5-1 to TRBJ2-7, with TRBD2 identical over 11 bases. CDR3 size: 17 residues. V was pared by 4 bases and J by 2 bases, with 11 bases of the junction left unmatched. CDR1 and CDR2 from the germline V gene are SGHRS and YFSETQ. The CDR3 sequence is CASSRTSGGRLPYEQYF. CDR3 DNA sequence: TGCGCCAGCAGCCGAACTAGCGGGGGCCGACTCCCCTACGAGCAGTACTTC.

The V gene is TRBV19, the J gene TRBJ1-2; TRBD1 agrees at 8 bases. Germline CDR1 reads LNHDA; CDR2 reads SQIVND (reference sequence). The CDR3 is 14 amino acids. V trimming: 9 bases; J trimming: 7 bases; junction bases outside the gene matches: 13. Written as DNA, the CDR3 is TGTGCCAGCCAAACACTGGACAGGGTGTCTGGCTACACCTTC. Its protein product is CASQTLDRVSGYTF.

This clone was found once. The genes are TRBV5-1 and TRBJ2-2; the match to TRBD2 covers 11 bases. CDR3 size: 15 residues. The germline V gene encodes CDR1 SGHRS and CDR2 YFSETQ. V was pared by 5 bases and J by 2 bases, with 2 bases of the junction left unmatched. The CDR3 nucleotides read TGCGCCAGCAGGACTAGCGGGGTTAACACCGGGGAGCTGTTTTTT. Protein product: CASRTSGVNTGELFF.

The chain uses TRBV6-6 and TRBJ1-2; 8 bases match TRBD1. The CDR3 runs 15 residues. V was clipped by 3 bases and J by 8 bases; unmatched bases: 11. From germline, CDR1 is MNHNY and CDR2 SVGAGI (reference sequence). Here the CDR3 reads CASSYGTGSSSGYTF. In DNA, the CDR3 is TGTGCCAGCAGTTATGGGACAGGATCGTCGTCGGGCTACACCTTC.

The chain recombines TRBV14 with TRBJ2-7; no firm D call. The CDR3 sequence is 12 residues long. The V gene lost 1 base and the J gene lost 8 bases, with 9 bases spanning the gap. From germline, CDR1 is SGHDN and CDR2 FVKESK. CDR3 loop: CASSQGGPQQYF. CDR3 sequence (DNA): TGTGCCAGCAGCCAAGGTGGCCCGCAGCAGTACTTC.

CDR3 coding DNA: TGTGCCATCAGGCGGCCGGCAGGGGAGTCCTACGAGCAGTACTTC. Encoded protein: CAIRRPAGESYEQYF. The J gene is TRBJ2-7, the V gene TRBV10-3, with D perhaps matching TRBD1 (6 bases). The CDR3 is 15 amino acids. CDR1 is ENHRY and CDR2 is SYGVKD in the germline V gene. Trimming removed 6 bases at V and 1 base at J, with 16 bases between.

The chain joins TRBV19 to TRBJ1-1, with unresolved D. Germline V gene lookup returns CDR1 LNHDA and CDR2 SQIVND (reference sequence). This CDR3 is 16 amino acids long. V was trimmed by 4 bases and J by 0 bases, leaving 15 bases between them. The CDR3 sequence: CASSNEGGSLNTEAFF. In DNA form, the CDR3 reads TGTGCCAGTAGTAATGAAGGCGGCAGCCTGAACACTGAAGCTTTCTTT.

The rearrangement uses TRBV11-2 and TRBJ2-3; a weak D match, TRBD2 (6 bases). The CDR3 length is 15 residues. CDR1 is SGHAT and CDR2 is FQNNGV in the germline V gene. V lost 7 bases to trimming and J lost 4 bases, with 18 bases between them. CDR3 amino acids: CASTGRRRVADTQYF. In DNA, the CDR3 is TGTGCCAGCACGGGGAGGCGCCGGGTTGCAGATACGCAGTATTTT.

This clone was counted only a few times. The genes are TRBV30 and TRBJ1-5; possibly TRBD1 for D (5 bases). The CDR3 sequence is 13 residues long. V was clipped by 1 base and J by 2 bases, with 6 bases between them. CDR1 is GTSNPN and CDR2 is SVGIG in the germline V gene (reference sequence). CDR3 residues: CAWSAGGNQPQHF. The CDR3 DNA is TGTGCCTGGAGTGCGGGGGGCAATCAGCCCCAGCATTTT.

The chain's CDR3 is CSVESQVNTEAFF. DNA of the CDR3: TGCAGCGTTGAAAGCCAGGTTAACACTGAAGCTTTCTTT. V gene TRBV29-1 combines with J gene TRBJ1-1; D unclear. Deletions cut 2 bases from V and 2 bases from J, with 9 bases between. The CDR3 is 13 amino acids. The germline gives CDR1 SQVTM, CDR2 ANQGSEA.

The genes are TRBV6-5 and TRBJ2-2; D not certain. Looked up from germline, CDR1 is MNHEY and CDR2 is SVGAGI. This CDR3 is 15 amino acids long. V lost 6 bases, J lost 0 bases, and 11 bases lay in between. DNA for the CDR3: TGTGCCAGCAGGGGCCTCTCCTCGAACACCGGGGAGCTGTTTTTT. Translated, it gives CASRGLSSNTGELFF.